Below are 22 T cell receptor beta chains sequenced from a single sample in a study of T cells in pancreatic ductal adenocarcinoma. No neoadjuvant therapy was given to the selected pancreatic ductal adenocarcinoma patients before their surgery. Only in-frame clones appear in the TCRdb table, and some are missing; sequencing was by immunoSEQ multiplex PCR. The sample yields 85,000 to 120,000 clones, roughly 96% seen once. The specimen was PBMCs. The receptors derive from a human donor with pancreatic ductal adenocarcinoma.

The CDR3 sequence: CASSLTRDRGREQYF. DNA for the CDR3: TGTGCCAGCTCACTTACCCGGGACAGGGGGCGCGAGCAGTACTTC. The V and J genes are TRBV18 and TRBJ2-7, with 12 bases fitting TRBD1. Germline V lookup: CDR1 KGHSH, CDR2 LQKENI. CDR3 size: 15 residues. V gave up 4 bases and J gave up 6 bases; unmatched junction bases: 7.

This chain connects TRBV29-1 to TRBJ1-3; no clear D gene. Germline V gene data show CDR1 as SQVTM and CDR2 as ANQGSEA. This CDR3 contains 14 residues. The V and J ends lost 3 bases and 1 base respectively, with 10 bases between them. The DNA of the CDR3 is TGCAGCGTTGACGGTGAGCGTTCTGGAAACACCATATATTTT. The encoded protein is CSVDGERSGNTIYF.

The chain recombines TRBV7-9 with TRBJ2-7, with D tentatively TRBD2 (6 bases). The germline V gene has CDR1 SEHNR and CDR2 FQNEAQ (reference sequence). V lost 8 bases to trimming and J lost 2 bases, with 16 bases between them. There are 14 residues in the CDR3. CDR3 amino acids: CASGPGTGAYEQYF. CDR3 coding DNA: TGTGCCAGCGGCCCCGGGACGGGAGCCTACGAGCAGTACTTC.

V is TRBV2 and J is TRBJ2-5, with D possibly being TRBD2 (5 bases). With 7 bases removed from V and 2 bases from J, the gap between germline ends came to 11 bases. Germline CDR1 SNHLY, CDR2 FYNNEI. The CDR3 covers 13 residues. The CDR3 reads CASKDYPQETQYF. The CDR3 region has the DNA TGTGCCAGCAAAGACTATCCTCAAGAGACCCAGTACTTC.

The CDR3 nucleotides read TGTGCCAGCAGGGTTGACACGTACTCCTACGAGCAGTACTTC. As protein: CASRVDTYSYEQYF. The rearrangement uses TRBV2 and TRBJ2-7, with D unclear. V lost 6 bases and J 0 bases, leaving 12 bases between the germline ends. The germline CDR1 and CDR2 sequences are SNHLY and FYNNEI. The CDR3 loop spans 14 amino acids.

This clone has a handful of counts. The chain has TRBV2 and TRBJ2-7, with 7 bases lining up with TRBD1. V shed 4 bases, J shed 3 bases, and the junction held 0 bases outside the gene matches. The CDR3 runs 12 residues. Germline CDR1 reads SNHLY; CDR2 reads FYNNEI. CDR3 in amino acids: CASSGQGYEQYF. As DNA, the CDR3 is TGTGCCAGCAGTGGACAGGGCTACGAGCAGTACTTC.

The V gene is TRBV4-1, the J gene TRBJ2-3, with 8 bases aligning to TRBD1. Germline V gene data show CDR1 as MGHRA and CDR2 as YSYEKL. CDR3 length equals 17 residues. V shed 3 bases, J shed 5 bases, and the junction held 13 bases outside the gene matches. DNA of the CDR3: TGCGCCAGCAGCCAGAGAGGCGGCGGCACAGGGGGAGATACGCAGTATTTT. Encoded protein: CASSQRGGGTGGDTQYF.

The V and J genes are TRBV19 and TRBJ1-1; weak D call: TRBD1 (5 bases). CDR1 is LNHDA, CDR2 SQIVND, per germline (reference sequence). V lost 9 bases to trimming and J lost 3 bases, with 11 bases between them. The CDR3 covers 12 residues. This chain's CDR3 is CASRRDYTEAFF. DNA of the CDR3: TGTGCCAGCCGTCGGGACTACACTGAAGCTTTCTTT. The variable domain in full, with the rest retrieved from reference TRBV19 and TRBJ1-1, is DGGITQSPKYLFRKEGQNVTLSCEQNLNHDAMYWYRQDPGQGLRLIYYSQIVNDFQKGDIAEGYSVSREKKESFPLTVTSAQKNPTAFYLCASRRDYTEAFFGQGTRLTVV.

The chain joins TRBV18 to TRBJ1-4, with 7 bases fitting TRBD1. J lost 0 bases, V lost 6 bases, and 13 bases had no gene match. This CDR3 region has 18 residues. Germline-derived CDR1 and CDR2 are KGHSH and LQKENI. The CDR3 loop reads CASSRDSLYSATNEKLFF. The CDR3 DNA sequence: TGTGCCAGCTCGCGGGACAGCCTATACTCTGCAACTAATGAAAAACTGTTTTTT. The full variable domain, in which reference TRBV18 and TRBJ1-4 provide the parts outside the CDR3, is NAGVMQNPRHLVRRRGQEARLRCSPMKGHSHVYWYRQLPEEGLKFMVYLQKENIIDESGMPKERFSAEFPKEGPSILRIQQVVRGDSAAYFCASSRDSLYSATNEKLFFGSGTQLSVL.

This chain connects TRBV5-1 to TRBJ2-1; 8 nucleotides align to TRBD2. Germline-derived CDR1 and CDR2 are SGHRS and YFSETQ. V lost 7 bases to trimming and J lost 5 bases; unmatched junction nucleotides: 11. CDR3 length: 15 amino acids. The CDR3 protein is CASGKAGAIHNEQFF. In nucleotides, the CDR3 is TGCGCCAGCGGGAAAGCGGGAGCTATCCACAATGAGCAGTTCTTC.

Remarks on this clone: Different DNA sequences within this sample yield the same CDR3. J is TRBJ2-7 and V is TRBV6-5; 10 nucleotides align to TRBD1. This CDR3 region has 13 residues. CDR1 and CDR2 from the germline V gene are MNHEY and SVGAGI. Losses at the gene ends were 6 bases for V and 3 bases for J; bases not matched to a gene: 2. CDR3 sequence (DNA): TGTGCCAGCAGCCGGGACAGGGGCTACGAGCAGTACTTC. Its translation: CASSRDRGYEQYF.

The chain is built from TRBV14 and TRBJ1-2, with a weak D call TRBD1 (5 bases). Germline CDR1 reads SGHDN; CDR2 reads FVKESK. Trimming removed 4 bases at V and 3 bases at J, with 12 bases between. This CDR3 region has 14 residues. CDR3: CASSRSDSYYGYTF. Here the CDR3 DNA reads TGTGCCAGCAGCCGCTCAGACAGCTACTATGGCTACACCTTC. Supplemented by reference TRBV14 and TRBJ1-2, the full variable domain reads EAGVTQFPSHSVIEKGQTVTLRCDPISGHDNLYWYRRVMGKEIKFLLHFVKESKQDESGMPNNRFLAERTGGTYSTLKVQPAELEDSGVYFCASSRSDSYYGYTFGSGTRLTVV.

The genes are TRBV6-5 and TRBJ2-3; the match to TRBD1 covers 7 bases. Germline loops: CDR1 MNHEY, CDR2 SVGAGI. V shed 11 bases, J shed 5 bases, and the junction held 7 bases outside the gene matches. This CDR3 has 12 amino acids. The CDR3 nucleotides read TGTGCCTCCTCAGGGGGAAGAGATACGCAGTATTTT. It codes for CASSGGRDTQYF.

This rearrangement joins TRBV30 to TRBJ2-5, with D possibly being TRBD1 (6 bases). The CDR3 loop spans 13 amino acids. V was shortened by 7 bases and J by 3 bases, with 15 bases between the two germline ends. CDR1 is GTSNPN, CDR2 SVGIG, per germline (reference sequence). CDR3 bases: TGTGCCTCTTCAACAGGGTGGGAAGAGACCCAGTACTTC. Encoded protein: CASSTGWEETQYF.

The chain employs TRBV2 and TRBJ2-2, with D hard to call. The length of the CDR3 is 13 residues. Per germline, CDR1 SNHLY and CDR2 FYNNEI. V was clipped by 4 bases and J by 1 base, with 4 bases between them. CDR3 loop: CASSVLNTGELFF. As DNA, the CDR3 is TGTGCCAGCAGTGTCCTGAACACCGGGGAGCTGTTTTTT.

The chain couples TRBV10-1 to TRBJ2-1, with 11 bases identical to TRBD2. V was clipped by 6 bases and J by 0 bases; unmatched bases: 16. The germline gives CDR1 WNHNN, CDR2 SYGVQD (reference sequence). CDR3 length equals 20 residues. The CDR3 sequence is CASSQLAGGSHLTSYNEQFF. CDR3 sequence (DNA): TGCGCCAGCAGCCAATTAGCGGGAGGGTCCCACTTGACCTCCTACAATGAGCAGTTCTTC.

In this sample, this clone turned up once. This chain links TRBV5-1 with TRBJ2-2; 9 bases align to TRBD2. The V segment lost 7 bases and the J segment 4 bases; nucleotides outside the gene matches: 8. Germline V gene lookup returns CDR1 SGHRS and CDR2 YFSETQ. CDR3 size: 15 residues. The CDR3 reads CASRAGAGGTGELFF. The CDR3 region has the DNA TGCGCCAGCCGGGCCGGAGCGGGAGGCACCGGGGAGCTGTTTTTT.

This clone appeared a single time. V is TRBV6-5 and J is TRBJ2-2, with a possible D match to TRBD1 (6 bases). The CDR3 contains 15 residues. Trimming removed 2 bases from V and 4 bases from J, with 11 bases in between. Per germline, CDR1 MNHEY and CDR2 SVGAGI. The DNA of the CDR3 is TGTGCCAGCAGTTACGCAGGGGATGGCACCGGGGAGCTGTTTTTT. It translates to CASSYAGDGTGELFF.

DNA for the CDR3: TGTGCCTGGAGTGTGGGAGGCTCTGGAAACACCATATATTTT. Amino acids: CAWSVGGSGNTIYF. The V call is TRBV30, the J call TRBJ1-3; D call uncertain. Germline values: CDR1 GTSNPN, CDR2 SVGIG (reference sequence). This CDR3 is built from 14 residues. The V gene lost 0 bases and the J gene lost 0 bases, with 6 bases spanning the gap.

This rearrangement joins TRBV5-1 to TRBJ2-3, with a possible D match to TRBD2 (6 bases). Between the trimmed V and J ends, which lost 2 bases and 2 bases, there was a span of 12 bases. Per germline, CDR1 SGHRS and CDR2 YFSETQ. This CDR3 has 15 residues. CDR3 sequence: CASSLSGRPTDTQYF. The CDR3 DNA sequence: TGCGCCAGCAGCTTAAGCGGGCGTCCCACAGATACGCAGTATTTT.

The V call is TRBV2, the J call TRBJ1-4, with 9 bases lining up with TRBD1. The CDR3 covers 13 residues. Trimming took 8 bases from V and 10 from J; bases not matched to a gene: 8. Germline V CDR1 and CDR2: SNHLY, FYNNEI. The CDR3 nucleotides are TGTGCCAGCCAACGGGACAGGGAGGGAAAACTGTTTTTT. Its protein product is CASQRDREGKLFF.

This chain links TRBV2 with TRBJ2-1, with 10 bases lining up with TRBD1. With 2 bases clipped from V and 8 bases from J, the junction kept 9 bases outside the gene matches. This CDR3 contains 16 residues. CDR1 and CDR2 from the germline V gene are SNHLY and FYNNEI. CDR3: CASSEQIRQGADEQFF. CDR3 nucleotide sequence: TGTGCCAGCAGTGAACAAATTAGACAGGGGGCGGATGAGCAGTTCTTC. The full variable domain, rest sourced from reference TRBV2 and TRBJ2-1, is EPEVTQTPSHQVTQMGQEVILRCVPISNHLYFYWYRQILGQKVEFLVSFYNNEISEKSEIFDDQFSVERPDGSNFTLKIRSTKLEDSAMYFCASSEQIRQGADEQFFGPGTRLTVL.